The 3 T cell receptor beta chains below all came from one sample that was sequenced in a study of shared clonotypes between healthy human individuals. Terminally differentiated effector memory CD45RA+ cells were left out of the naive CD8 fraction, which was CD45RO-negative and positively selected for CCR7. This table comes from immunoSEQ multiplex PCR, and its TCRdb copy is limited to in-frame clones, with some not included. The repertoire holds roughly 550,000 clones, with nearly 97% as singletons. Sequenced sample: naive CD8+ T cells sorted from blood. These receptors all stem from a woman younger than 45 in good health.

The rearrangement uses TRBV27 and TRBJ2-5; the D gene could be TRBD1 or TRBD2 (5 bases each). Near its end, the DNA agrees better with TRBJ2-7, so the J call may be wrong. CDR1 is MNHEY and CDR2 is SMNVEV in the germline V gene (reference sequence). The CDR3 has 18 amino acids. In DNA form, the CDR3 reads TGTGCCAGCAGTTTCTCTCGGGGACGGGGCCCAGCCTCCTACGAGCAGTACTTC. Translating gives CASSFSRGRGPASYEQYF.

In nucleotides, the CDR3 is TGTGCCAGCAGTGAAGCTGTTGCGGGAGTCTACAATGAGCAGTTCTTC. Translation gives CASSEAVAGVYNEQFF. The chain couples TRBV6-1 to TRBJ2-1; 7 bases map to TRBD2. The germline V gene encodes CDR1 MNHNS and CDR2 SASEGT. CDR3 length: 16 residues. V lost 0 bases, J lost 3 bases, and 5 bases stayed unmatched.

The CDR3 loop is CASSIRYWDRSDGYTF. In DNA form, the CDR3 reads TGTGCCAGTAGTATTAGATATTGGGACAGGTCGGATGGCTACACCTTC. This chain joins TRBV19 and TRBJ1-2; TRBD1 matches at 8 bases. Germline V gene lookup returns CDR1 LNHDA and CDR2 SQIVND (reference sequence). CDR3 length: 16 amino acids. J lost 6 bases, V lost 3 bases, and 12 bases had no gene match. Full variable domain (outside the CDR3, taken from reference TRBV19 and TRBJ1-2): DGGITQSPKYLFRKEGQNVTLSCEQNLNHDAMYWYRQDPGQGLRLIYYSQIVNDFQKGDIAEGYSVSREKKESFPLTVTSAQKNPTAFYLCASSIRYWDRSDGYTFGSGTRLTVV.